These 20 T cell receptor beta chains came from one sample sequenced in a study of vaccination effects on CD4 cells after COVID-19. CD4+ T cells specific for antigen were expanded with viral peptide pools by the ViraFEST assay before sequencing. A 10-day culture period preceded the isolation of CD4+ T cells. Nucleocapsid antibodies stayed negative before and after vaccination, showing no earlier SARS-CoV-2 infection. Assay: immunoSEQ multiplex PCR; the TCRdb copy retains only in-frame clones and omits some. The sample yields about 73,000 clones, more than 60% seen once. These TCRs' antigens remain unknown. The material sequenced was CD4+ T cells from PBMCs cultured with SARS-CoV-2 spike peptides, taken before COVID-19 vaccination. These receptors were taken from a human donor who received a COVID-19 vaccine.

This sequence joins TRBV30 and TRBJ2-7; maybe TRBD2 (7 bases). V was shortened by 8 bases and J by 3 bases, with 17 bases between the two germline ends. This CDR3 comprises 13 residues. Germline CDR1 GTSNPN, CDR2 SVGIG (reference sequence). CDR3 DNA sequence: TGTGCCCTGAGTAGGGGGGGGCGCTACGAGCAGTACGTC. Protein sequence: CALSRGGRYEQYV.

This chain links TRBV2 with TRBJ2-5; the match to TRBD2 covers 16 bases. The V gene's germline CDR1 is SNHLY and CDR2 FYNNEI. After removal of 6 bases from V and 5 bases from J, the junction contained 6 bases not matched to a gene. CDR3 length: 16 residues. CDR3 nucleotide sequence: TGTGCCAGCAGCGGGACTAGCGGGGGGGCGACGGAGACCCAGTACTTC. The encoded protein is CASSGTSGGATETQYF.

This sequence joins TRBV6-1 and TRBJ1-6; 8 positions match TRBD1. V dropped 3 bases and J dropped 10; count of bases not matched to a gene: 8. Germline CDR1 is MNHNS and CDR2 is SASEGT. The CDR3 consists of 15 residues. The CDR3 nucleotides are TGTGCCAGCAGTGACCCCGGACAGGGTTCCTCACCCCTCCACTTT. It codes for CASSDPGQGSSPLHF.

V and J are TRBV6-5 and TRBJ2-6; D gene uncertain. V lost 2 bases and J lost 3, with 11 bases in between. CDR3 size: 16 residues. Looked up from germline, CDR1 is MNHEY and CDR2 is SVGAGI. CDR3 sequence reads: CASSYNSRSGANVLTF. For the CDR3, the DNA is TGTGCCAGCAGTTACAACAGTCGGAGTGGGGCCAACGTCCTGACTTTC.

For the CDR3, the DNA is TGTGCCAGCAGTGAAGGCGCAGGGGGATACTATGGCTACACCTTC. This sequence encodes CASSEGAGGYYGYTF. The V and J genes are TRBV6-1 and TRBJ1-2; 7 positions agree with TRBD1. Trimming at V came to 1 base and at J to 3 bases, leaving 5 bases not matched to a gene. The CDR3 consists of 15 residues. CDR1 is MNHNS, CDR2 SASEGT, per germline.

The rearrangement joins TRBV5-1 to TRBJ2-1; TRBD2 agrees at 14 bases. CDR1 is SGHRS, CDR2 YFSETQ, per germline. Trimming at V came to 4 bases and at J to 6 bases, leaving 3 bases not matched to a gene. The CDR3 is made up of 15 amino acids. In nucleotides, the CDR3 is TGCGCCAGCAGCGGGGGACTAGCGGGGGCCAATGAGCAGTTCTTC. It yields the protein CASSGGLAGANEQFF.

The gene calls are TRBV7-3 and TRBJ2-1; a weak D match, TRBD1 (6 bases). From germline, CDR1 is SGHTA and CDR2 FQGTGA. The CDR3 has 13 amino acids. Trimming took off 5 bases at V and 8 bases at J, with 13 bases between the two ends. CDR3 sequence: CASSRTQGYEQFF. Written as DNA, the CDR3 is TGTGCCAGCAGCCGGACACAGGGCTATGAGCAGTTCTTC.

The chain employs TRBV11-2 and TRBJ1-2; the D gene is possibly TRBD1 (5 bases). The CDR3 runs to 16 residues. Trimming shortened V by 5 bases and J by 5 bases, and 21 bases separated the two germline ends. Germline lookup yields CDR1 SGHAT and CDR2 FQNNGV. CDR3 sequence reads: CASSLTRQTFGYGYTF. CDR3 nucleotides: TGTGCCAGCAGCCTAACCCGACAGACTTTTGGGTATGGCTACACCTTC.

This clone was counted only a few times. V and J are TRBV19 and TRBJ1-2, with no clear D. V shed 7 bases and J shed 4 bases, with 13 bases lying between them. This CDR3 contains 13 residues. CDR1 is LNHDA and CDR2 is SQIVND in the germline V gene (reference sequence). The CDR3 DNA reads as TGTGCCAGTAAGAGGACGGAACTCTATGGCTACACCTTC. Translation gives CASKRTELYGYTF.

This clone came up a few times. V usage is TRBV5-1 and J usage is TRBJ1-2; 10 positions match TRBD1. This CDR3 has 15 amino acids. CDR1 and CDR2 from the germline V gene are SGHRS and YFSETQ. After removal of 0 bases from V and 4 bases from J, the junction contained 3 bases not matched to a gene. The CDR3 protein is CASSLGQGAGYGYTF. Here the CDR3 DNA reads TGCGCCAGCAGCTTGGGACAGGGGGCCGGCTATGGCTACACCTTC. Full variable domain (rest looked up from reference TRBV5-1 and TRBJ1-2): KAGVTQTPRYLIKTRGQQVTLSCSPISGHRSVSWYQQTPGQGLQFLFEYFSETQRNKGNFPGRFSGRQFSNSRSEMNVSTLELGDSALYLCASSLGQGAGYGYTFGSGTRLTVV.

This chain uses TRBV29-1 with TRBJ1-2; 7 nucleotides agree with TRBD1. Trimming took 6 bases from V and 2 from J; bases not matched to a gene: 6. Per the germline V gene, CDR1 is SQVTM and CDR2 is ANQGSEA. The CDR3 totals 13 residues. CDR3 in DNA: TGCAGCGTAGTCCGGGACAGCAACTATGGCTACACCTTC. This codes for CSVVRDSNYGYTF.

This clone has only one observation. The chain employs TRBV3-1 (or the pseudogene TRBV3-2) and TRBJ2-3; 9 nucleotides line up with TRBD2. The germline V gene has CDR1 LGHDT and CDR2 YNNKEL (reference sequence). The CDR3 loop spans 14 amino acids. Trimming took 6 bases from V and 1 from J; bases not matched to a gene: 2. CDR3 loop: CASSRGGGTDTQYF. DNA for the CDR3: TGTGCCAGCAGTCGCGGGGGGGGCACAGATACGCAGTATTTT.

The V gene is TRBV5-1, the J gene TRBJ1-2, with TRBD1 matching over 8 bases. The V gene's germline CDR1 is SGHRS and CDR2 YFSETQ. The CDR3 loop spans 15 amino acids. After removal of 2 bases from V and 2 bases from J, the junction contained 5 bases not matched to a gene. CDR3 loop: CASSFQGAVNYGYTF. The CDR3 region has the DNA TGCGCCAGCAGCTTCCAGGGGGCGGTGAACTATGGCTACACCTTC.

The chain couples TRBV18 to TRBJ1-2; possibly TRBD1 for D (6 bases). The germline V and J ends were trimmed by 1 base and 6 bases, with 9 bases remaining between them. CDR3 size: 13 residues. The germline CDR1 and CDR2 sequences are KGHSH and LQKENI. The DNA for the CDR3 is TGTGCCAGCTCACCACGCCCAGGGGATGGCTACACCTTC. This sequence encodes CASSPRPGDGYTF. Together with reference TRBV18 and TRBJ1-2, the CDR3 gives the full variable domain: NAGVMQNPRHLVRRRGQEARLRCSPMKGHSHVYWYRQLPEEGLKFMVYLQKENIIDESGMPKERFSAEFPKEGPSILRIQQVVRGDSAAYFCASSPRPGDGYTFGSGTRLTVV.

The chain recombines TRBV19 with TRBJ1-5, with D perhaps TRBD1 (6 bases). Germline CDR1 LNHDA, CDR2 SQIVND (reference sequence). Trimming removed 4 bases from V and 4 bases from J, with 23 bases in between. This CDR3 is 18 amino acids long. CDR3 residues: CASSKDSLAQGSNQPQHF. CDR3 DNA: TGTGCCAGTAGTAAGGACAGTTTAGCCCAGGGTAGTAATCAGCCCCAGCATTTT.

CDR3 DNA sequence: TGTGCCAGCAGTGAGCGGACAGGGGGCTACAACGAGCAGTACGTC. Its protein product is CASSERTGGYNEQYV. This chain joins TRBV2 and TRBJ2-7, with 11 bases matching TRBD1. This CDR3 is built from 15 residues. Germline CDR1 is SNHLY and CDR2 is FYNNEI. After removal of 3 bases from V and 5 bases from J, the junction contained 6 bases not matched to a gene.

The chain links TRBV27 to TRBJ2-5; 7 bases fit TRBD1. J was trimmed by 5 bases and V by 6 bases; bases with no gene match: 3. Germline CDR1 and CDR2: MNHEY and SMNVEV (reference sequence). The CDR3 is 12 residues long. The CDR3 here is CASRGGAETQYF. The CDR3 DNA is TGTGCCAGCAGAGGGGGCGCGGAGACCCAGTACTTC.

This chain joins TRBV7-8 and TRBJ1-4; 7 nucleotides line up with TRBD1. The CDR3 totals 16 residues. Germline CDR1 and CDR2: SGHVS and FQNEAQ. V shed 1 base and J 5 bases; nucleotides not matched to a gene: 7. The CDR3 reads CASSLGRDRTNEKLFF. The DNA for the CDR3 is TGTGCCAGCAGCTTAGGACGGGACAGAACCAATGAAAAACTGTTTTTT.

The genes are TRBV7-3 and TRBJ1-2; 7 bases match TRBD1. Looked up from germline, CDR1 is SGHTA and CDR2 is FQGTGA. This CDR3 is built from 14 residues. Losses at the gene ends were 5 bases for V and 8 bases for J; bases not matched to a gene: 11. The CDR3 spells CASSPSLGGKGYTF. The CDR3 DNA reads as TGTGCCAGCAGCCCCAGTTTAGGGGGCAAGGGCTACACCTTC.

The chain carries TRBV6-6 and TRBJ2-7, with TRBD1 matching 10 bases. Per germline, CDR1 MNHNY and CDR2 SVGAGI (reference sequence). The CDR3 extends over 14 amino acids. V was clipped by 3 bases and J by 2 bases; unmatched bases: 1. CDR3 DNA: TGTGCCAGCAGTTATGGACAGGGGGCCTACGAGCAGTACGTC. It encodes CASSYGQGAYEQYV.